These 18 T cell receptor beta chains came from one sample sequenced in a study of vaccination effects on CD4 cells after COVID-19. With about 9 days of culture completed, CD4+ T cells were isolated. The table came from immunoSEQ multiplex PCR; TCRdb's copy has only in-frame clones and leaves some out. The sample includes about 58,000 clones, about 83% of them seen just once. These TCRs' antigens remain unknown. Source: CD4+ T cells from PBMCs cultured without peptide, taken before COVID-19 vaccination. These receptors originate from a human donor who received a COVID-19 vaccine.

This chain joins TRBV4-3 and TRBJ2-4; D tentatively fits TRBD1 or TRBD2 (7 bases each). Germline V CDR1 and CDR2: LGHNA, YSLEER. The ends were cut back, 0 bases at V and 8 bases at J, with 14 bases in the middle. The CDR3 is 15 residues long. The CDR3 loop reads CASSQDQGGEDIQYF. The CDR3 nucleotides read TGCGCCAGCAGCCAAGACCAGGGGGGGGAGGACATTCAGTACTTC.

The CDR3 loop is CASTDLNTGELFF. In DNA form, the CDR3 reads TGTGCCAGCACCGACTTGAACACCGGGGAGCTGTTTTTT. The V and J genes are TRBV28 and TRBJ2-2; no definite D call. The V and J ends lost 7 bases and 1 base respectively, with 7 bases between them. The CDR3 extends over 13 amino acids. CDR1 and CDR2 from the germline V gene are MDHEN and SYDVKM.

V and J are TRBV19 and TRBJ1-1, with D hard to call. Germline-derived CDR1 and CDR2 are LNHDA and SQIVND (reference sequence). CDR3 size: 14 residues. V was trimmed by 5 bases and J by 4 bases, leaving 14 bases between them. CDR3 loop: CASSPRRETTEAFF. In DNA form, the CDR3 reads TGTGCCAGTAGTCCCCGAAGGGAGACCACTGAAGCTTTCTTT.

The chain carries TRBV4-1 and TRBJ2-3; 9 bases are a match to TRBD2. Germline values: CDR1 MGHRA, CDR2 YSYEKL. The CDR3 sequence is 15 residues long. Unmatched junction bases numbered 5, after V lost 0 bases and J lost 7 bases. CDR3 DNA: TGCGCCAGCAGCCAAGAGCGGGGGGGCTGGAATACGCAGTATTTT. It translates to CASSQERGGWNTQYF.

This rearrangement joins TRBV19 to TRBJ1-6; D might be TRBD1 (6 bases). The CDR3 spans 19 residues. From germline, CDR1 is LNHDA and CDR2 SQIVND (reference sequence). The V and J ends lost 0 bases and 8 bases respectively, with 23 bases between them. The CDR3 DNA reads TGTGCCAGTAGTATAGATCCTCTACGACTGACAGGAATGTATTCACCCCTCCACTTT. Translation: CASSIDPLRLTGMYSPLHF.

The J gene is TRBJ1-2, the V gene TRBV9; 7 bases align to TRBD1. Per germline, CDR1 SGDLS and CDR2 YYNGEE. V trimming: 0 bases; J trimming: 1 base; junction bases outside the gene matches: 9. The CDR3 loop spans 17 amino acids. The CDR3 reads CASSVAGGAGGNYGYTF. The DNA for the CDR3 is TGTGCCAGCAGCGTAGCTGGAGGGGCAGGGGGTAACTATGGCTACACCTTC.

This sequence joins TRBV27 and TRBJ1-1, with D maybe TRBD1 (6 bases). The CDR3 is made up of 13 amino acids. Trimming shortened V by 2 bases and J by 4 bases, and 8 bases separated the two germline ends. CDR1 MNHEY and CDR2 SMNVEV come from the germline V gene (reference sequence). The CDR3 here is CASSLKGGTEAFF. CDR3 coding DNA: TGTGCCAGCAGTTTAAAGGGGGGCACTGAAGCTTTCTTT.

The chain joins TRBV14 to TRBJ1-1; D remains unclear. Germline V gene sequence: CDR1 SGHDN, CDR2 FVKESK. The CDR3 runs 13 residues. The V end lost 2 bases, the J end lost 3 bases, and 7 bases lay between the germline ends. CDR3 in amino acids: CASSQLGDTEAFF. The CDR3, as DNA: TGTGCCAGCAGCCAACTTGGGGACACTGAAGCTTTCTTT.

There are a few counts of this clone. The chain links TRBV19 to TRBJ1-5; maybe TRBD1 (5 bases). The CDR3 sequence is 16 residues long. Germline V gene sequence: CDR1 LNHDA, CDR2 SQIVND (reference sequence). V lost 7 bases to trimming and J lost 3 bases, with 19 bases between them. CDR3 loop: CASTVVGTGNNQPQHF. In DNA, the CDR3 is TGTGCCAGTACCGTAGTTGGGACCGGGAACAATCAGCCCCAGCATTTT.

The chain has TRBV7-9 and TRBJ1-6; D remains unclear. V was clipped by 1 base and J by 4 bases, with 5 bases between them. The length of the CDR3 is 14 residues. CDR1 and CDR2 (germline): SEHNR, FQNEAQ (reference sequence). The CDR3 DNA reads TGTGCCAGCAGCTTAGGGGGTTATAATTCACCCCTCCACTTT. Its protein product is CASSLGGYNSPLHF.

This clone was seen just once. CDR3 DNA sequence: TGTGCCACCAGGCGGCAGGGGTATGAAAAACTGTTTTTT. It yields the protein CATRRQGYEKLFF. The chain combines TRBV6-5 with TRBJ1-4; D is possibly TRBD1 (6 bases). The CDR3 is made up of 13 amino acids. With 10 bases removed from V and 6 bases from J, the gap between germline ends came to 15 bases. Germline V CDR1 and CDR2: MNHEY, SVGAGI.

The chain is built from TRBV7-3 and TRBJ1-5, with D perhaps TRBD1 (5 bases). Looked up from germline, CDR1 is SGHTA and CDR2 is FQGTGA. The V and J ends lost 5 bases and 5 bases respectively, with 13 bases between them. The CDR3 has 14 amino acids. The CDR3 nucleotides are TGTGCCAGCAGCCCACAACCGACAGATCAGCCCCAGCATTTT. It codes for CASSPQPTDQPQHF.

Only a few counts were recorded for this clone. The chain recombines TRBV9 with TRBJ1-6; unclear D gene. V dropped 7 bases and J dropped 6 bases, with 14 bases sitting between them. CDR3 length: 14 residues. From germline, CDR1 is SGDLS and CDR2 YYNGEE. The CDR3 nucleotides are TGTGCCAGCGGCTTAGGAGGGTCTAATTCACCCCTCCACTTT. Translation: CASGLGGSNSPLHF.

The chain recombines TRBV6-5 with TRBJ2-1, with 9 bases that match TRBD2. Trimming cost V 8 bases and J 5 bases; bases outside gene matches: 4. CDR3 length: 13 residues. Per the germline V gene, CDR1 is MNHEY and CDR2 is SVGAGI. The CDR3 region is CASRGGVHNEQFF. The CDR3 nucleotides are TGTGCCAGCCGCGGGGGGGTCCACAATGAGCAGTTCTTC.

The chain joins TRBV5-1 to TRBJ1-4; D uncertain. The ends were cut back, 4 bases at V and 0 bases at J, with 7 bases in the middle. From germline, CDR1 is SGHRS and CDR2 YFSETQ. The CDR3 has 14 residues. CDR3 protein: CASSPTATNEKLFF. CDR3 sequence (DNA): TGCGCCAGCAGCCCAACGGCAACTAATGAAAAACTGTTTTTT.

The rearrangement links TRBV6-6 to TRBJ1-5, with D tentatively TRBD1 (6 bases). Trimming pared 6 bases from V and 0 bases from J, leaving 12 bases between. The CDR3 totals 15 residues. The germline V gene encodes CDR1 MNHNY and CDR2 SVGAGI (reference sequence). CDR3 coding DNA: TGTGCCAGCAGAGGGACACCTTATAGCAATCAGCCCCAGCATTTT. Its translation: CASRGTPYSNQPQHF.

The CDR3 DNA follows: TGTGCCAGTAGTAGGGGAGCCTCCTACAATGAGCAGTTCTTC. It codes for CASSRGASYNEQFF. V usage is TRBV19 and J usage is TRBJ2-1; tentatively, D is TRBD2 (5 bases). Germline-derived CDR1 and CDR2 are LNHDA and SQIVND (reference sequence). This CDR3 spans 14 amino acids. The V end lost 4 bases, the J end lost 0 bases, and 7 bases lay between the germline ends.

A note on this clone: Mismatch with germline at one junction end may stem from a read error. The J gene is TRBJ2-3, the V gene TRBV6-1, with D possibly being TRBD2 (6 bases). The CDR3 is 14 amino acids. CDR1 is MNHNS, CDR2 SASEGT, per germline. The CDR3 coding sequence is TGTGCCAGCAGCGAAGGGACTGTCACAGATACGCAGTATTTT. Translated: CASSEGTVTDTQYF.